These T cell receptor beta chains were read from a single sample in a study of control samples from healthy donors and cancer patients. The protocol was immunoSEQ multiplex PCR, while the TCRdb copy is restricted to in-frame clones and leaves out a portion. The data contain almost 90,000 clones, over 75% of them singletons. The sequencing sample was made of blood. These receptors all come from a woman aged 35 to 49 in good health. Each CDR3 is given with its conserved first and last residue. A D gene is named only where the DNA matches it firmly. The size of a clone is reported for some rows only, either as once, few or many, or as a class for expanded clones.

J gene | clone size | CDR3 length | D gene | V gene | CDR3 protein | CDR3 DNA
TRBJ2-5 | . | 17 | TRBD1 | TRBV9 | CASSVDPGTGGRKTQYF | TGTGCCAGCAGCGTGGACCCCGGGACAGGGGGCAGGAAGACCCAGTACTTC
TRBJ1-2 | . | 12 | . | TRBV12-3/TRBV12-4 | CASKVGGYGYTF | TGTGCCAGCAAGGTTGGAGGCTATGGCTACACCTTC
TRBJ2-7 | . | 13 | TRBD2 | TRBV6-5 | CASSGERGNEQYF | TGTGCCAGCTCTGGGGAGCGGGGGAACGAGCAGTACTTC
TRBJ1-1 | . | 12 | . | TRBV6-2/TRBV6-3 | CASSSHATEAFF | TGTGCCAGCAGCTCACACGCCACTGAAGCTTTCTTT
TRBJ2-7 | . | 14 | . | TRBV27 | CASSFRDTSYEQYF | TGTGCCAGCAGTTTCCGGGACACATCCTACGAGCAGTACTTC
TRBJ1-4 | . | 13 | . | TRBV30 | CAWSPGYSEKLFF | TGTGCCTGGAGCCCGGGGTATAGTGAAAAACTGTTTTTT
TRBJ1-5 | once | 17 | . | TRBV19 | CASSTPSAQANIQPQHF | TGTGCCAGTAGTACACCAAGTGCCCAGGCTAATATCCAGCCCCAGCATTTT
TRBJ1-3 | . | 12 | . | TRBV10-3 | CAAQGSGNTIYF | TGTGCGGCTCAGGGTTCTGGAAACACCATATATTTT
TRBJ2-7 | . | 15 | . | TRBV12-2 | CASRLRGRVAYEQYF | TGTGCAAGTCGCTTGAGAGGGAGGGTGGCCTACGAGCAGTACTTC
TRBJ1-6 | . | 17 | TRBD1 | TRBV3-1/TRBV3-2 | CASSQGGTGEYNSPLHF | TGTGCCAGCAGCCAAGGGGGGACAGGTGAATATAATTCACCCCTCCACTTT
TRBJ1-4 | few | 15 | TRBD1 | TRBV6-5 | CASSYRDREGEKLFF | TGTGCCAGCAGTTACCGGGACAGGGAAGGTGAAAAACTGTTTTTT
TRBJ1-5 | . | 15 | TRBD1 | TRBV6-2/TRBV6-3 | CASSPRDRVSQPQHF | TGTGCCAGCAGCCCCCGGGACAGGGTTTCTCAGCCCCAGCATTTT
TRBJ2-3 | . | 15 | . | TRBV27 | CASSLRGSDTDTQYF | TGTGCCAGCAGTTTAAGAGGGTCAGACACAGATACGCAGTATTTT
TRBJ2-4 | . | 15 | . | TRBV7-9 | CASSLSGVSKNIQYF | TGTGCCAGCAGCCTTTCGGGGGTATCCAAAAACATTCAGTACTTC
TRBJ1-1 | . | 14 | . | TRBV29-1 | CSVAVGGRQTEAFF | TGCAGCGTTGCGGTCGGGGGGCGACAGACTGAAGCTTTCTTT
TRBJ2-1 | once | 13 | . | TRBV7-9 | CASSSARYNEQFF | TGTGCCAGCAGCTCCGCGCGCTACAATGAGCAGTTCTTC
TRBJ2-4 | . | 15 | . | TRBV11-3 | CASSLGGAGGNIQYF | TGTGCCAGCAGCTTAGGGGGTGCAGGCGGAAACATTCAGTACTTC
TRBJ1-3 | many | 14 | TRBD1 | TRBV5-1 | CASSPGGSGNTIYF | TGCGCCAGCAGTCCAGGGGGCTCTGGAAACACCATATATTTT
TRBJ2-3 | . | 19 | TRBD2 | TRBV3-1/TRBV3-2 | CASSRRYYSSGTSTDTQYF | TGTGCCAGCAGCCGACGGTACTATTCGAGCGGGACCAGCACAGATACGCAGTATTTT
TRBJ2-7 | once | 15 | TRBD2 | TRBV29-1 | CSASLGGTSKYEQYF | TGCAGCGCCAGCCTTGGTGGGACTAGCAAGTACGAGCAGTACTTC
TRBJ2-7 | . | 14 | TRBD2 | TRBV5-4 | CASSSGLAGGKQYF | TGTGCCAGCAGTTCGGGACTAGCGGGGGGGAAGCAGTACTTC
TRBJ1-3 | . | 16 | . | TRBV6-7 | CASSYQEAGPGNTIYF | TGTGCCAGCAGTTACCAAGAGGCGGGCCCCGGGAACACCATATATTTT
TRBJ1-2 | once | 13 | . | TRBV6-5 | CASSYGQIYGYTF | TGTGCCAGCAGTTACGGACAGATCTATGGCTACACCTTC
TRBJ2-1 | . | 15 | TRBD2 | TRBV7-3 | CASSLTSVGISEQFF | TGTGCCAGCAGTTTAACTAGCGTGGGGATTAGTGAGCAGTTCTTC